This TCR beta chain is drawn from a study of blood T cell repertoires in COVID-19. Study-level information: COVID-19 samples collected from the United States, Italy and Spain covered acute and convalescent phases. T cells, B-cell-depleted T cells, or PBMCs provided the cDNA or gDNA that served as material.

The CDR3 extends over 13 amino acids. The ends lost 7 bases at V and 3 bases at J; junction bases unmatched: 5. Per germline, CDR1 LNHDA and CDR2 SQIVND (reference sequence). Participants spanned ages about 18 to 100 years and resided in about two dozen US areas. Donors were grouped by their self-reported clinical history. Sequencing used immunoSEQ multiplex PCR; TCRdb keeps in-frame clones, though not all of them. Of roughly 400,000 clones in the sample, roughly 88% are singletons; the top ten hold roughly 1.4%. Sequenced input: PBMCs or T cells enriched from blood (not recorded which). J is TRBJ1-1 and V is TRBV19; the match to TRBD1 covers 7 bases. This TCR derives from a young woman who had been exposed to COVID-19. This CDR3 is CASTSTGDTEAFF. CDR3 DNA: TGTGCCAGTACTTCTACAGGGGACACTGAAGCTTTCTTT. Based on the CDR3 plus reference TRBV19 and TRBJ1-1, the full variable domain is DGGITQSPKYLFRKEGQNVTLSCEQNLNHDAMYWYRQDPGQGLRLIYYSQIVNDFQKGDIAEGYSVSREKKESFPLTVTSAQKNPTAFYLCASTSTGDTEAFFGQGTRLTVV.